The entry that follows covers one T cell receptor beta chain sequence. Any gene name here is a mouse gene name. The CDR3 extends 4 residues past the end of the read, so its final part is completed from the germline J gene. In each case, RNA was isolated and then reverse transcribed into cDNA as the sequencing template. The method was immunoSEQ multiplex PCR; TCRdb's version includes in-frame clones alone and lacks a portion of them. Recorded here are under 350,000 clones, none singletons. The sample belongs to a study of CD8+ T cells in alopecia areata. The germline CDR1 and CDR2 sequences are NNHDY and SYVADS. V was pared by 5 bases and J by 0 bases, with 8 bases between. The CDR3 is 13 amino acids. A sort of pooled cutaneous lymph node cells used CD4, CD8alpha, NKG2D, NKG2ACE and other stains.

This TCR was sampled from a C3H/HeJ mouse with alopecia areata. Mouse strain MHC haplotype: H2-k. Sample: CD4+ T cells sorted from a lymph node. The chain has TRBV13-3 and TRBJ1-1; possible D gene TRBD1, 5 bases. The CDR3 protein is CASRQEPNTEVFF. CDR3 bases read: TGTGCCAGCAGACAGGAACCAAACACA.